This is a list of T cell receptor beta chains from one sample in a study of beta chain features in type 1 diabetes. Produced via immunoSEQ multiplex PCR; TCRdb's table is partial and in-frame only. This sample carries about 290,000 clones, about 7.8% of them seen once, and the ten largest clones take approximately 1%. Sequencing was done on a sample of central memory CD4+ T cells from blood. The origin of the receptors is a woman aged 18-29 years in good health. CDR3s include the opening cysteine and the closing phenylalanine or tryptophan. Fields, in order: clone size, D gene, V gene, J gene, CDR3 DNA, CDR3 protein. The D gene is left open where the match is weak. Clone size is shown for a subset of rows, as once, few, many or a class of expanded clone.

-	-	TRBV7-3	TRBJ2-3	TGTGCCAGCAGTACCCAGGGTTCGCCTAGCACAGATACGCAGTATTTT	CASSTQGSPSTDTQYF
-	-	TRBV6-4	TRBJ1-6	TGTGCCAGCAGTACAGGGAGCGATAATTCACCCCTCCACTTT	CASSTGSDNSPLHF
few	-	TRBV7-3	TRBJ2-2	TGTGCCAGCAGCTTCCATTGGGGCTTGAACACCGGGGAGCTGTTTTTT	CASSFHWGLNTGELFF
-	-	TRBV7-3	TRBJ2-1	TGTGCCAGCAGCTTATTTGGGGCCGGTTTGGGCAATGAGCAGTTCTTC	CASSLFGAGLGNEQFF
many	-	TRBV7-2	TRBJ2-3	TGTGCCAGCAGCTTACCGACCCTTCCGCAGTATTTT	CASSLPTLPQYF
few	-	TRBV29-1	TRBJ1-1	TGCAGCGTTGCAGGCACTGAAGCTTTCTTT	CSVAGTEAFF
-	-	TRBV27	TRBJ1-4	TGTGCCAGCCCCGTCCCTGATGAAAAACTGTTTTTT	CASPVPDEKLFF
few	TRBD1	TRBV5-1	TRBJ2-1	TGCGCCAGCAGCCTACAGGGGGTTTCCTACAATGAGCAGTTCTTC	CASSLQGVSYNEQFF
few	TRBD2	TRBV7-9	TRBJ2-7	TGTGCCAGCAGCTTAGGGTTTAGCGGGAGGCCGGCTACTTCCTACGAGCAGTACTTC	CASSLGFSGRPATSYEQYF
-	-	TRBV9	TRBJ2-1	TGTGCCAGCAGCGTAGAACCTATGGCTAGAAGGCCTAACCATAATGAGCAGTTCTTC	CASSVEPMARRPNHNEQFF
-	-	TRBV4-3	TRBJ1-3	TGCGCCAGCAGCCAAGGGGGCGGACGTCCGGGAAACACCATATATTTT	CASSQGGGRPGNTIYF